Below, one T cell receptor beta chain is given with its context. Its matching antigen is unknown. This CDR3 region has 17 residues. After removal of 4 bases from V and 0 bases from J, the junction contained 10 bases not matched to a gene. Per germline, CDR1 SGHRS and CDR2 YFSETQ. MiXCR, run by TCRdb on the RT-PCR reads, gives a single entry per CDR3 protein. This sample has under 750,000 distinct CDR3 sequences, with around 11% found just once. This sample was included in a study of response to subunit inactivated influenza vaccine. Broader study findings: Only a handful of new T cells, the authors suggested, are recruited with each seasonal influenza vaccination.

The sequence came from a man between 50 and 59 years old who received an inactivated influenza vaccine. The specimen was PBMCs from blood, collected on the day of vaccination. This rearrangement joins TRBV5-1 to TRBJ2-1, with 7 bases fitting TRBD2. The DNA for the CDR3 is TGCGCCAGCAGCCGCGGAAGGCTAGCGGCCTCCTACAATGAGCAGTTCTTC. It translates to CASSRGRLAASYNEQFF. Based on the CDR3 plus reference TRBV5-1 and TRBJ2-1, the full variable domain is KAGVTQTPRYLIKTRGQQVTLSCSPISGHRSVSWYQQTPGQGLQFLFEYFSETQRNKGNFPGRFSGRQFSNSRSEMNVSTLELGDSALYLCASSRGRLAASYNEQFFGPGTRLTVL.